The 25 T cell receptor beta chains below come from one sample, sequenced in a study of shared clonotypes between healthy human individuals. Only in-frame clones appear in the TCRdb table, and some are missing; sequencing was by immunoSEQ multiplex PCR. The sample holds about 2.2 million clones; approximately 94% are singletons and the top ten take more than 1.5%. CD45RO negativity and positive selection for CCR7 defined naive CD8 cells, a population that excluded terminally differentiated effector memory CD45RA+ cells. Sequences were obtained from naive CD8+ T cells from PBMCs. All receptors derive from a man aged 18 to 30 in good health. Some clones in this sample may be carry-over from other donors' samples.

This clone has just one count. The chain's CDR3 is CASSQPPGQPDSGNTIYF. The CDR3, as DNA: TGTGCCAGCAGCCAACCCCCGGGACAGCCTGACTCTGGAAACACCATATATTTT. The rearrangement uses TRBV28 and TRBJ1-3, with 7 nucleotides matching TRBD1. Trimming took 6 bases from V and 0 from J; bases not matched to a gene: 14. The CDR3 is made up of 18 amino acids. Germline V lookup: CDR1 MDHEN, CDR2 SYDVKM.

The chain recombines TRBV15 with TRBJ2-7; 7 bases map to TRBD1. The CDR3 has 14 residues. The V gene's germline CDR1 is LNHNV and CDR2 YYDKDF (reference sequence). V was clipped by 2 bases and J by 5 bases; unmatched bases: 6. CDR3 coding DNA: TGTGCCACCAGCAGACCGGGACAGCCCCACGAGCAGTACTTC. Translated: CATSRPGQPHEQYF.

The V and J genes are TRBV7-9 and TRBJ2-5; 7 bases match TRBD1. Germline V gives CDR1 SEHNR, CDR2 FQNEAQ (reference sequence). The V segment lost 5 bases and the J segment 4 bases; nucleotides outside the gene matches: 7. This CDR3 contains 14 residues. CDR3 loop: CASSLPRDRETQYF. The CDR3, as DNA: TGTGCCAGCAGCCTACCCCGGGACAGAGAGACCCAGTACTTC.

The CDR3 here is CASSSGPTDTQYF. The CDR3 DNA is TGTGCCAGCAGCTCGGGGCCAACAGATACGCAGTATTTT. This sequence joins TRBV11-2 and TRBJ2-3, with D perhaps given as TRBD1 or TRBD2 (5 bases each). This CDR3 contains 13 residues. Trimming left V 4 bases short and J 3 bases short, with 8 bases between. Germline CDR1 reads SGHAT; CDR2 reads FQNNGV.

With regard to this clone: Other DNA sequences in the sample encode the same CDR3. The genes are TRBV28 and TRBJ2-5; D gene uncertain. V dropped 3 bases and J dropped 5 bases, with 7 bases sitting between them. The germline V gene has CDR1 MDHEN and CDR2 SYDVKM. There are 12 residues in the CDR3. CDR3 amino acids: CASSFGRETQYF. CDR3 sequence (DNA): TGTGCCAGCAGTTTCGGCAGGGAGACCCAGTACTTC.

Regarding this clone: Other DNA sequences of this sample code for an identical CDR3. The chain carries TRBV4-1 and TRBJ1-5, with no clear D. CDR1 and CDR2 from the germline V gene are MGHRA and YSYEKL. Trimming shortened V by 1 base and J by 1 base, and 8 bases separated the two germline ends. The CDR3 loop spans 15 amino acids. The CDR3 coding sequence is TGCGCCAGCAGCCAAGCGCCCGGGAGCAATCAGCCCCAGCATTTT. Translation gives CASSQAPGSNQPQHF.

Turning to this clone: The sample carries other DNA sequences with the same CDR3. CDR3 sequence (DNA): TGTGCCAGTAGTATACGGGACCTCAATCAGCCCCAGCATTTT. As protein: CASSIRDLNQPQHF. V gene TRBV19 combines with J gene TRBJ1-5; perhaps TRBD1 as D (5 bases). The germline gives CDR1 LNHDA, CDR2 SQIVND (reference sequence). This CDR3 contains 14 residues. V lost 2 bases, J lost 3 bases, and 8 bases lay in between.

The J gene is TRBJ2-5, the V gene TRBV5-6; 7 bases are a match to TRBD2. CDR3 length: 15 amino acids. V lost 2 bases to trimming and J lost 0 bases; unmatched junction nucleotides: 4. CDR1 and CDR2 (germline): SGHDT, YYEEEE. The CDR3: CASSLMGGYQETQYF. In nucleotides, the CDR3 is TGTGCCAGCAGCTTAATGGGGGGGTACCAAGAGACCCAGTACTTC.

Turning to this clone: Other nucleotide sequences in the sample specify the same CDR3. V and J are TRBV27 and TRBJ2-7; TRBD1 matches 11 bases. The CDR3 has 14 amino acids. Unmatched junction bases numbered 5, after V lost 6 bases and J lost 4 bases. Germline V gene data show CDR1 as MNHEY and CDR2 as SMNVEV (reference sequence). The CDR3 DNA reads TGTGCCAGCAGCTGGACAGGGGGCTCTTACGAGCAGTACTTC. Protein: CASSWTGGSYEQYF.

As to this clone: The sample carries other DNA sequences with the same CDR3. This rearrangement joins TRBV19 to TRBJ2-7; TRBD1 matches 9 bases. V was clipped by 5 bases and J by 3 bases; unmatched bases: 5. Germline CDR1 LNHDA, CDR2 SQIVND (reference sequence). The CDR3 has 14 amino acids. CDR3 region: CASSLQGAGYEQYF. In nucleotides, the CDR3 is TGTGCCAGTAGTTTACAGGGGGCTGGCTACGAGCAGTACTTC.

In this sample, this clone turned up many times. The chain joins TRBV27 to TRBJ2-7; weak D call: TRBD1 (6 bases). CDR1 and CDR2 (germline): MNHEY, SMNVEV (reference sequence). The CDR3 runs to 12 residues. The V end was cut by 11 bases, the J end by 2 bases, with 13 bases between. The CDR3 protein is CACRDTTYEQYF. For the CDR3, the DNA is TGTGCCTGCCGGGACACAACCTACGAGCAGTACTTC.

This clone appeared a single time. The CDR3 nucleotides are TGTGCCAGCAGCCAAACCCCCGAGACAGTGGGAGGGCAGGAAGCTTTCTTT. This translates into CASSQTPETVGGQEAFF. This sequence joins TRBV9 and TRBJ1-1; D is possibly TRBD1 (5 bases). The CDR3 runs 17 residues. Germline CDR1 reads SGDLS; CDR2 reads YYNGEE. V was pared by 4 bases and J by 8 bases, with 27 bases between.

This clone was recorded only once. This CDR3 is CASSVGLVGEQFF. As DNA, the CDR3 is TGTGCCAGCAGCGTAGGACTAGTCGGTGAGCAGTTCTTC. The gene calls are TRBV9 and TRBJ2-1; possibly TRBD2 for D (6 bases). This CDR3 has 13 amino acids. Per germline, CDR1 SGDLS and CDR2 YYNGEE. V shed 0 bases and J shed 9 bases, with 10 bases lying between them. The full variable domain, rest sourced from reference TRBV9 and TRBJ2-1, is DSGVTQTPKHLITATGQRVTLRCSPRSGDLSVYWYQQSLDQGLQFLIQYYNGEERAKGNILERFSAQQFPDLHSELNLSSLELGDSALYFCASSVGLVGEQFFGPGTRLTVL.

CDR3 amino acids: CASSTRQGTDSYEQYF. CDR3 DNA: TGTGCCAGCAGCACCCGACAGGGGACAGACTCCTACGAGCAGTACTTC. This rearrangement joins TRBV9 to TRBJ2-7; 8 bases agree with TRBD1. Germline CDR1 and CDR2: SGDLS and YYNGEE. CDR3 size: 16 residues. Losses at the gene ends were 4 bases for V and 0 bases for J; bases not matched to a gene: 9. The variable domain in full, completed from reference TRBV9 and TRBJ2-7, reads DSGVTQTPKHLITATGQRVTLRCSPRSGDLSVYWYQQSLDQGLQFLIQYYNGEERAKGNILERFSAQQFPDLHSELNLSSLELGDSALYFCASSTRQGTDSYEQYFGPGTRLTVT.

In the case of this clone: Other DNA sequences in this specimen translate into the identical CDR3. The chain employs TRBV18 and TRBJ2-7, with D uncertain. This CDR3 has 12 amino acids. Germline CDR1 and CDR2: KGHSH and LQKENI. Trimming cost V 3 bases and J 1 base, with 4 bases left between them. The DNA of the CDR3 is TGTGCCAGCTCACCGGGGTCCTACGAGCAGTACTTC. Residues: CASSPGSYEQYF.

The chain is built from TRBV7-8 and TRBJ2-7; D gene ambiguous. Germline CDR1 reads SGHVS; CDR2 reads FQNEAQ. The CDR3 length is 15 residues. V gave up 1 base and J gave up 6 bases, with 16 bases separating them. DNA for the CDR3: TGTGCCAGCAGCTTAGAACTGGCCCCCTCCAGCGAGCAGTACTTC. As protein: CASSLELAPSSEQYF.

The rearrangement joins TRBV27 to TRBJ1-4, with unresolved D. The V end lost 0 bases, the J end lost 0 bases, and 11 bases lay between the germline ends. The CDR3 has 17 amino acids. Germline V gives CDR1 MNHEY, CDR2 SMNVEV (reference sequence). In nucleotides, the CDR3 is TGTGCCAGCAGTTTATCGATGTGGGCAGCAACTAATGAAAAACTGTTTTTT. Translating gives CASSLSMWAATNEKLFF.

This chain uses TRBV9 with TRBJ2-2, with 14 bases that match TRBD2. V lost 4 bases, J lost 3 bases, and 8 bases stayed unmatched. The CDR3 is 18 residues long. The germline V gene has CDR1 SGDLS and CDR2 YYNGEE. In nucleotides, the CDR3 is TGTGCCAGCAGCATGACTAGCGGGAGGGCCGGGGACACCGGGGAGCTGTTTTTT. Protein product: CASSMTSGRAGDTGELFF.

The chain carries TRBV19 and TRBJ2-3; 8 positions match TRBD2. The CDR3 runs 16 residues. The germline V gene encodes CDR1 LNHDA and CDR2 SQIVND (reference sequence). V was pared by 5 bases and J by 3 bases, with 10 bases of the junction left unmatched. The CDR3 loop is CASSGLSGSGTDTQYF. CDR3 coding DNA: TGTGCCAGTAGTGGGTTGAGCGGGAGTGGGACAGATACGCAGTATTTT.

The chain uses TRBV10-2 and TRBJ2-7; weak D call: TRBD2 (5 bases). Germline V gene data show CDR1 as WSHSY and CDR2 as SAAADI. The V gene lost 0 bases and the J gene lost 3 bases, with 9 bases spanning the gap. This CDR3 has 14 residues. CDR3 amino acids: CASSESGIIYEQYF. The CDR3 DNA reads TGCGCCAGCAGTGAGTCCGGGATCATCTACGAGCAGTACTTC.

V gene TRBV7-9 combines with J gene TRBJ2-2, with a possible D match to TRBD1 (6 bases). The CDR3 spans 16 residues. Between the trimmed V and J ends, which lost 4 bases and 0 bases, there was a span of 12 bases. Germline V gives CDR1 SEHNR, CDR2 FQNEAQ (reference sequence). CDR3: CASSSGQRANTGELFF. Written as DNA, the CDR3 is TGTGCCAGCAGCTCAGGACAGCGCGCGAACACCGGGGAGCTGTTTTTT.

The chain carries TRBV28 and TRBJ2-2, with TRBD1 matching 9 bases. The CDR3 totals 15 residues. Germline values: CDR1 MDHEN, CDR2 SYDVKM. V was pared by 6 bases and J by 7 bases, with 9 bases of the junction left unmatched. The CDR3 here is CASRRLDRGNGELFF. In nucleotides, the CDR3 is TGTGCCAGCAGACGGCTAGACAGGGGGAACGGGGAGCTGTTTTTT. Full variable domain (outside the CDR3, taken from reference TRBV28 and TRBJ2-2): DVKVTQSSRYLVKRTGEKVFLECVQDMDHENMFWYRQDPGLGLRLIYFSYDVKMKEKGDIPEGYSVSREKKERFSLILESASTNQTSMYLCASRRLDRGNGELFFGEGSRLTVL.

The chain is built from TRBV28 and TRBJ2-1, with 13 bases that match TRBD2. CDR3 size: 15 residues. Germline trimming cut 5 bases from V and 8 bases from J; bases unmatched to any gene: 6. The germline gives CDR1 MDHEN, CDR2 SYDVKM. The CDR3: CASSPRTSGRDEQFF. The CDR3 DNA reads as TGTGCCAGCAGTCCCAGGACTAGCGGGAGAGATGAGCAGTTCTTC.

This sequence joins TRBV18 and TRBJ2-7, with D perhaps being TRBD1 or TRBD2 (5 bases each). The CDR3 runs 13 residues. Trimming removed 3 bases from V and 7 bases from J, with 13 bases in between. Germline V gives CDR1 KGHSH, CDR2 LQKENI. The CDR3 sequence is CASSPRDLREQYF. The CDR3, as DNA: TGTGCCAGCTCACCCCGGGACCTAAGGGAGCAGTACTTC.

The chain recombines TRBV25-1 with TRBJ1-2, with unresolved D. Germline CDR1 and CDR2: MGHDK and SYGVNS. This CDR3 comprises 14 residues. V lost 1 base and J lost 2, with 8 bases in between. CDR3 residues: CASSEWVNNYGYTF. The DNA for the CDR3 is TGTGCCAGCAGTGAATGGGTCAACAACTATGGCTACACCTTC.